This TCR beta chain was captured by sequencing in a study of blood T cell repertoires in COVID-19. Study summary: The United States, Italy and Spain were the sources of the acute and convalescent COVID-19 samples.

Generated by immunoSEQ multiplex PCR, the TCRdb table keeps only in-frame clones and is missing some. The repertoire holds roughly 500,000 clones, with about 91% as singletons. The Seattle site enrolled patients during active infection and followed them longitudinally. V shed 0 bases and J shed 0 bases, with 11 bases lying between them. This CDR3 is 17 amino acids long. This chain joins TRBV6-7 and TRBJ2-2; weak D call: TRBD1 (5 bases). TRBV6-7 is identified as an open reading frame with a role that is uncertain. What was sequenced was peripheral blood. This receptor was obtained from a man between 18 and 29 years old with COVID-19, enrolled during active disease. For the CDR3, the DNA is TGTGCCAGCAGTTACTCGAAGCAGGGTACGAACACCGGGGAGCTGTTTTTT. It is translated as CASSYSKQGTNTGELFF.